This record covers a single T cell receptor beta chain. Its antigen is currently unknown. The PCR contained 60 Vbeta and 13 Jbeta primers. TCRdb keeps only in-frame clones here, not all; method: immunoSEQ multiplex PCR. The sample yields around 76,000 clones, about 78% seen once. These data come from a study of cytomegalovirus exposure and HLA in healthy donors. General study results and limits: Clonal expansion was found to be greater in HLA-associated TCR beta chains than in equally common others in a later analysis. An analysis that was carried out later associated fewer than 20,000 TCR beta sequences with HLA alleles at 0.05 false discovery rate.

Despite likely unrecorded immune exposures, the donors were nominally healthy at the time of sampling. Germline CDR1 and CDR2: SNHLY and FYNNEI. CDR3 size: 13 residues. V was pared by 9 bases and J by 2 bases, with 13 bases between. The sequence came from a middle-aged woman in good health and CMV-seropositive. Material: PBMCs. This chain connects TRBV2 to TRBJ1-2, with D hard to call. As DNA, the CDR3 is TGTGCCAGACAACGCCCGTTCAACTATGGCTACACCTTC. Its translation: CARQRPFNYGYTF.